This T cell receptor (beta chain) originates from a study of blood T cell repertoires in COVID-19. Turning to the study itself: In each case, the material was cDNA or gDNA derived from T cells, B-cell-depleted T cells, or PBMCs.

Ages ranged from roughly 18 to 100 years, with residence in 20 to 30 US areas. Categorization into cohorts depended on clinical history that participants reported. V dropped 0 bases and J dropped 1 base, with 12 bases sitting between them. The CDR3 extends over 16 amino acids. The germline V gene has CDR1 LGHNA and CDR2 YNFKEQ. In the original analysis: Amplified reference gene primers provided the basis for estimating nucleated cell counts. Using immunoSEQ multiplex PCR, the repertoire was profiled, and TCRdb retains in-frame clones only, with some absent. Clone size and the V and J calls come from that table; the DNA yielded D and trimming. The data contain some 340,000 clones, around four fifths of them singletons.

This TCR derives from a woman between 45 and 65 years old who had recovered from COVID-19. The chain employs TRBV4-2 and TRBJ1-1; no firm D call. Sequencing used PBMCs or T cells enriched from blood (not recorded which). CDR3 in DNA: TGTGCCAGCAGCCAAGATTGGAGAGGGCCGAACACTGAAGCTTTCTTT. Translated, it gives CASSQDWRGPNTEAFF.